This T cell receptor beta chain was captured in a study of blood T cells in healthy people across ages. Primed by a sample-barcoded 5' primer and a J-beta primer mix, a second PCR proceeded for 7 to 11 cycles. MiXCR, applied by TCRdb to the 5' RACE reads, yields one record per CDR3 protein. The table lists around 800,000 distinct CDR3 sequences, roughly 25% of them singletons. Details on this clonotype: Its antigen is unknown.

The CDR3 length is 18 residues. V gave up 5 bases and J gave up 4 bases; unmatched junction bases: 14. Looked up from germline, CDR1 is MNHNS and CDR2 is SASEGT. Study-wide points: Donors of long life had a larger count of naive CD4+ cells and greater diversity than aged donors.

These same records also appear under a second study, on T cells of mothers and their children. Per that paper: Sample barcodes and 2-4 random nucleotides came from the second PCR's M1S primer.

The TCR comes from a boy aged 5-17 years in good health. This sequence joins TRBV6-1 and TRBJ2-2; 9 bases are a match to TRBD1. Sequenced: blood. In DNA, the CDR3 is TGTGCCAGCAGTCCCACTTACTCCGGGACAGGGAGCACCGGGGAGCTGTTTTTT. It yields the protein CASSPTYSGTGSTGELFF.